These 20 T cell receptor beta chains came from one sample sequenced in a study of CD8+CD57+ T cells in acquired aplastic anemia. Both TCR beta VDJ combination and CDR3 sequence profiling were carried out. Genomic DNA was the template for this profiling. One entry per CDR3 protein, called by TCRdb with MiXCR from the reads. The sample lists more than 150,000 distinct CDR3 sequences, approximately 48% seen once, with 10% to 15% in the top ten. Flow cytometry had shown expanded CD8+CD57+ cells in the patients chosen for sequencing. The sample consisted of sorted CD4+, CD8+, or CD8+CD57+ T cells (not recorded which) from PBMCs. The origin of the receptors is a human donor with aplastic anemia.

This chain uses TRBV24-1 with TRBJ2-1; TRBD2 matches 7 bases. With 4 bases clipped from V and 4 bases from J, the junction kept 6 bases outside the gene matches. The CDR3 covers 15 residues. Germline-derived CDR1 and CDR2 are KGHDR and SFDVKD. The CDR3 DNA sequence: TGTGCCACCAGTGACCCTAGCGGACTATACAATGAGCAGTTCTTC. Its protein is CATSDPSGLYNEQFF.

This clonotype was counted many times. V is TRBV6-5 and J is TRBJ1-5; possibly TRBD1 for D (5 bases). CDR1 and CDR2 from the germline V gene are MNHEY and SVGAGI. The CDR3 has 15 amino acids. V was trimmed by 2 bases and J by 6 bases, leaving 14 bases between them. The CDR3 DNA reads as TGTGCCAGCAGTTACGGTGGGGGGTTGGGTCAGCCCCAGCATTTT. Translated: CASSYGGGLGQPQHF.

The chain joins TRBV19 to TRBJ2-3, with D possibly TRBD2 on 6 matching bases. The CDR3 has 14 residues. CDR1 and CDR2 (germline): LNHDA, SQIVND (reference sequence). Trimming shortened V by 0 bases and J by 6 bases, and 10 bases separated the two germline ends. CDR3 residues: CASSIDPGVDTQYF. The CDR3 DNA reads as TGTGCCAGTAGTATAGATCCGGGGGTGGATACGCAGTATTTT.

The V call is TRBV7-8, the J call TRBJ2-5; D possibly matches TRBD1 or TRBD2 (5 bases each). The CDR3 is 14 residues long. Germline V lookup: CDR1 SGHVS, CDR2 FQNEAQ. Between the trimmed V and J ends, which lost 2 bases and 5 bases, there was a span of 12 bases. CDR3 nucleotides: TGTGCCAGCAGCTTAAGCTTCAGGGAGGAGACCCAGTACTTC. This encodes CASSLSFREETQYF.

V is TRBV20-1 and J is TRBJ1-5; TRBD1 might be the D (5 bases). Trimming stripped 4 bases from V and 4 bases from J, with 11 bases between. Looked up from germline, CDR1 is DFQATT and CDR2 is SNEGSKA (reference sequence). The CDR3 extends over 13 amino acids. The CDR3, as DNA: TGCAGTGCTACCAGACAGCCTAATCAGCCCCAGCATTTT. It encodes CSATRQPNQPQHF.

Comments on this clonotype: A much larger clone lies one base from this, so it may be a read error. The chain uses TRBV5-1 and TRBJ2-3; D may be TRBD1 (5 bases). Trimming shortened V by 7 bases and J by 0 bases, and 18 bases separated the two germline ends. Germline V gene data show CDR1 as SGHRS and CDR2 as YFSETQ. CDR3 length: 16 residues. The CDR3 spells CASGPLVTASTDTQYF. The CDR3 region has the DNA TGCGCCAGCGGCCCCCTGGTGACAGCTAGCACAGATACGCAGTATTTT.

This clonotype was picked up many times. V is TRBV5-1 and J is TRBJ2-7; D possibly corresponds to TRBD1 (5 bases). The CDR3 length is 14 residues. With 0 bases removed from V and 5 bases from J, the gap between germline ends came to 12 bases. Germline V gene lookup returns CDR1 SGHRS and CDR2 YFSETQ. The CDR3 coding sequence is TGCGCCAGCAGCTTGGGACAGCTTAAGGACGAGCAGTACTTC. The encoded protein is CASSLGQLKDEQYF.

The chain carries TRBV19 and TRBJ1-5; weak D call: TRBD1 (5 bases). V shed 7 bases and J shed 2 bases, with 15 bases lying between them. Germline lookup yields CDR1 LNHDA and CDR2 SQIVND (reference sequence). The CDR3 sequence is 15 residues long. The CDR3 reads CASTPLWDRNQPQHF. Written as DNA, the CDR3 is TGTGCCAGTACCCCGCTCTGGGACCGCAATCAGCCCCAGCATTTT.

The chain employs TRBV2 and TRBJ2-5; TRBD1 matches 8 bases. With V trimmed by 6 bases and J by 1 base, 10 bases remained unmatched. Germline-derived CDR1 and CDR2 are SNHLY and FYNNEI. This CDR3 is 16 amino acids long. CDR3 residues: CASRPRAQGGQETQYF. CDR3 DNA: TGTGCCAGCAGGCCCCGGGCACAGGGGGGCCAAGAGACCCAGTACTTC.

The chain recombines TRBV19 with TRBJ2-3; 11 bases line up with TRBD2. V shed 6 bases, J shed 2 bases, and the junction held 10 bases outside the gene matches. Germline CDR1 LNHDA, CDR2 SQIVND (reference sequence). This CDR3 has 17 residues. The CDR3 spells CASRAGTSGGITDTQYF. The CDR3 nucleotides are TGTGCCAGTAGAGCTGGAACTAGCGGGGGTATCACAGATACGCAGTATTTT.

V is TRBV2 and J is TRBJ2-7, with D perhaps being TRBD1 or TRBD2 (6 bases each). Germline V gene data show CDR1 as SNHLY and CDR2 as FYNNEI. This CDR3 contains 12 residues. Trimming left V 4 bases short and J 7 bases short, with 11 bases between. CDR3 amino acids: CASSATGREQYF. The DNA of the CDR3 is TGTGCCAGCAGTGCCACAGGGAGGGAGCAGTACTTC.

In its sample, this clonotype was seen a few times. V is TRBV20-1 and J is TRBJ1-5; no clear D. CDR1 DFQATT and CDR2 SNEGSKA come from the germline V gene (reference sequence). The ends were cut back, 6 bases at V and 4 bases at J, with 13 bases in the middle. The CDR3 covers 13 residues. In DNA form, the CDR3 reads TGCAGTGCAAAGGCGGGCGCGAATCAGCCCCAGCATTTT. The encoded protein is CSAKAGANQPQHF.

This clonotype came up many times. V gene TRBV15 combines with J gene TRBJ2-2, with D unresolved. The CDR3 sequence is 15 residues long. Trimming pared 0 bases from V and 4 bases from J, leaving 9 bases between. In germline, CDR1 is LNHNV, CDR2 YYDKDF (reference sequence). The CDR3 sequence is CATSRDRNPTGELFF. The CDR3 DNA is TGTGCCACCAGCAGAGATCGGAACCCCACCGGGGAGCTGTTTTTT.

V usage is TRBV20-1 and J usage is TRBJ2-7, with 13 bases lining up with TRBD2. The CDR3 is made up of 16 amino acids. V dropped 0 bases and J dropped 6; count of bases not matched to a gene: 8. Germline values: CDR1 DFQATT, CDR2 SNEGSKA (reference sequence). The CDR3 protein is CSARDGTSGIVGEQYF. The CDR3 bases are TGCAGTGCTAGAGATGGGACTAGCGGGATAGTCGGCGAGCAGTACTTC.

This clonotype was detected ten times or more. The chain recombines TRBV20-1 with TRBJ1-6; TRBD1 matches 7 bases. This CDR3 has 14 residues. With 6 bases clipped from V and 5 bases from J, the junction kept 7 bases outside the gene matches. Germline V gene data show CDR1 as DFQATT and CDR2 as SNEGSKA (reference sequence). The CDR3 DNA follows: TGCAGTGCCCTGGACAGGCTAAATAATTCACCCCTCCACTTT. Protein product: CSALDRLNNSPLHF.

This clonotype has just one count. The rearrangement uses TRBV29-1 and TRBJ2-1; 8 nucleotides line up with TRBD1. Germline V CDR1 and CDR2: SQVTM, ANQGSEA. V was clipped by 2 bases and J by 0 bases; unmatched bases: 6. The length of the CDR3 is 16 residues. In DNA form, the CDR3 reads TGCAGCGTTGAATCTCACAGGGGGAGCTCCTACAATGAGCAGTTCTTC. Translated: CSVESHRGSSYNEQFF.

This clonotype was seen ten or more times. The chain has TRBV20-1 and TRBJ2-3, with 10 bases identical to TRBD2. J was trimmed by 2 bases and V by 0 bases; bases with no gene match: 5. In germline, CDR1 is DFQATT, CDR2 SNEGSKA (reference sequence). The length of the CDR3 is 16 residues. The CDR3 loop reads CSARDWLAGATDTQYF. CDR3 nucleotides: TGCAGTGCTAGAGATTGGCTAGCGGGGGCCACAGATACGCAGTATTTT.

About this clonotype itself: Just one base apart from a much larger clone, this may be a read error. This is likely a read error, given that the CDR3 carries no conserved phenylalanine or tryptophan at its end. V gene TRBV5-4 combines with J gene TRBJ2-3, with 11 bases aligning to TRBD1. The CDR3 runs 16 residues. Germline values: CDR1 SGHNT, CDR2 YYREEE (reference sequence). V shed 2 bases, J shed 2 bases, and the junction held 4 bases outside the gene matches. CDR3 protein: CASSLPGQGVTDTQYL. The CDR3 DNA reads TGTGCCAGCAGCTTACCGGGACAGGGGGTCACAGATACGCAGTATCTT.

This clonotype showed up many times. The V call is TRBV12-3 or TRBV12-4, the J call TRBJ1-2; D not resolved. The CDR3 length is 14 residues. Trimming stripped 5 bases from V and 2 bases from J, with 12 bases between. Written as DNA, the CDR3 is TGTGCCAGCAGTCACGGACGCAAGAACTATGGCTACACCTTC. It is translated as CASSHGRKNYGYTF.

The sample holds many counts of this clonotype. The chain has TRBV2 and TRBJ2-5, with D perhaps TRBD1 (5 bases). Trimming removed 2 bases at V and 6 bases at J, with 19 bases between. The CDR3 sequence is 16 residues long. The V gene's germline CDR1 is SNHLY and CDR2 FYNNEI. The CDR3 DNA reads TGTGCCAGCAGTGAATACAAAGGGCAGGGTACGCAGACCCAGTACTTC. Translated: CASSEYKGQGTQTQYF. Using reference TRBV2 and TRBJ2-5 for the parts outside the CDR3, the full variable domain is EPEVTQTPSHQVTQMGQEVILRCVPISNHLYFYWYRQILGQKVEFLVSFYNNEISEKSEIFDDQFSVERPDGSNFTLKIRSTKLEDSAMYFCASSEYKGQGTQTQYFGPGTRLLVL.